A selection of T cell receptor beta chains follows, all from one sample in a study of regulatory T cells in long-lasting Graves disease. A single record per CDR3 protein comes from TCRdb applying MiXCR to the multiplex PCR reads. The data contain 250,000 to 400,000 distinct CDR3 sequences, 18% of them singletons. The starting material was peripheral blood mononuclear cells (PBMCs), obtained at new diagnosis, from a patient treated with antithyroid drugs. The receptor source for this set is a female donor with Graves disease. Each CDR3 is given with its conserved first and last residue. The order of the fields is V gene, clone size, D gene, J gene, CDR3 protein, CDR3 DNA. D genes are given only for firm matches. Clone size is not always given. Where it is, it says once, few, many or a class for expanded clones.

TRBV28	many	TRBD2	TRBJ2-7	CASIVRLAGAHEQYF	TGTGCCAGCATAGTCAGGCTAGCGGGAGCCCACGAGCAGTACTTC
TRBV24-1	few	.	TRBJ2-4	CATSDRTGEDIQYF	TGTGCCACCAGTGATCGAACAGGAGAGGACATTCAGTACTTC
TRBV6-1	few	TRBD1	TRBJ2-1	CASRTGDGNNEQFF	TGTGCCAGCAGGACAGGGGATGGTAACAATGAGCAGTTCTTC
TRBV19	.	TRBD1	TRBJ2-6	CASSIPTGAGANVLTF	TGTGCCAGTAGTATCCCGACAGGGGCTGGGGCCAACGTCCTGACTTTC
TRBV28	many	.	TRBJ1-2	CASSVERVNYGYTF	TGTGCCAGCAGTGTAGAGAGGGTCAACTATGGCTACACCTTC
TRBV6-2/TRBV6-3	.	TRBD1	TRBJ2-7	CASSYAQGAPNF	TGTGCCAGCAGTTACGCACAGGGGGCGCCGAACTTC
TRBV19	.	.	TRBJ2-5	CASSSWAEGETQYF	TGTGCCAGTAGTTCCTGGGCTGAGGGGGAGACCCAGTACTTC
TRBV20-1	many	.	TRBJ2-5	CSASGLYGIEETQYF	TGCAGTGCTAGTGGATTGTACGGCATCGAGGAGACCCAGTACTTC
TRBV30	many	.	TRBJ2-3	CAWSGLGRNTDTQYF	TGTGCCTGGAGTGGCCTCGGCAGAAACACAGATACGCAGTATTTT
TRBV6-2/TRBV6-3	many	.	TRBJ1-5	CASSYGSGNQPQHF	TGTGCCAGCAGTTACGGTTCCGGGAACCAGCCCCAGCATTTT
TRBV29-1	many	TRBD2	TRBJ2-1	CSVEPGAGEELSEQFF	TGCAGCGTTGAACCAGGAGCGGGAGAGGAGCTCAGTGAGCAGTTCTTC
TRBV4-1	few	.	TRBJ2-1	CASSQEGSLTPPYDEQLF	TGCGCCAGCAGCCAAGAGGGCTCTCTGACCCCTCCCTACGATGAGCAGTTATTC
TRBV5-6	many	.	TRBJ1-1	CASRSGNTEAFF	TGTGCCAGCAGATCCGGAAACACTGAAGCTTTCTTT
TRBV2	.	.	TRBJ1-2	CASSERWDLIYGYTF	TGTGCCAGCAGTGAAAGATGGGACCTAATCTATGGCTACACCTTC
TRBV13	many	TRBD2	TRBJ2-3	CASSRSGRALDTQYF	TGTGCCAGCAGCCGTAGCGGGAGGGCATTAGATACGCAGTATTTT
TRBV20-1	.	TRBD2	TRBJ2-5	CSGEASGQETQYF	TGCAGCGGGGAGGCTAGCGGACAAGAGACCCAGTACTTC
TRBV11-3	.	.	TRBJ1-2	CASSFGTKGWGYTF	TGTGCCAGCAGCTTTGGCACAAAAGGTTGGGGCTACACCTTC
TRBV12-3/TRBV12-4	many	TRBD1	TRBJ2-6	CASSPWLGQDRFSSGANVLTF	TGTGCCAGCAGTCCATGGTTGGGACAGGACCGTTTTAGCTCTGGGGCCAACGTCCTGACTTTC
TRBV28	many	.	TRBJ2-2	CASNSGGGELFF	TGTGCCAGCAATTCCGGTGGCGGGGAGCTGTTTTTT
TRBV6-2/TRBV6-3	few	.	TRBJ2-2	CASSEGNGELFF	TGTGCCAGCAGTGAAGGAAACGGGGAGCTGTTTTTT
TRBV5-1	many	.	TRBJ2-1	CASSLGVLNNEQFF	TGCGCCAGCAGCTTGGGTGTCTTGAACAATGAGCAGTTCTTC
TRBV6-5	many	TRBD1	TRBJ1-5	CASSSDRGGNQPQHF	TGTGCCAGCAGTTCCGACAGGGGGGGCAATCAGCCCCAGCATTTT
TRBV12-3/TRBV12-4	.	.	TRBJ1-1	CASSLRQGNAEAFF	TGTGCCAGCAGTTTAAGGCAGGGGAATGCTGAAGCTTTCTTT
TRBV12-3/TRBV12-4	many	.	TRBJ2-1	CASSLTVYNEQFF	TGTGCCAGCAGTTTGACAGTCTACAATGAGCAGTTCTTC
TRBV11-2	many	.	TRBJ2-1	CASRPTSSLPEQFF	TGTGCCAGCAGACCAACTAGCTCCCTCCCTGAGCAGTTCTTC
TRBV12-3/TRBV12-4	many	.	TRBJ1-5	CASRGGGPQHF	TGTGCCAGCAGGGGTGGGGGGCCCCAGCATTTT
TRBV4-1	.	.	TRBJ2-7	CASSQPREGRRSYEQYF	TGCGCCAGCAGCCAGCCCCGGGAAGGGCGGAGATCCTACGAGCAGTACTTC
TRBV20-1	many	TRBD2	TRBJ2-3	CSASDSSGSTDTQYF	TGCAGTGCTAGCGACTCTAGCGGGAGTACAGATACGCAGTATTTT
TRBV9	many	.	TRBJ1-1	CASSATLDTEAFF	TGTGCCAGCAGTGCGACCCTGGACACTGAAGCTTTCTTT
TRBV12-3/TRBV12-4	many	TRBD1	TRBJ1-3	CASSSTTGPGNTIYF	TGTGCCAGCAGTTCAACGACAGGGCCCGGAAACACCATATATTTT
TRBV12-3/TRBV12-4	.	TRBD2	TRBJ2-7	CASSFSGRGYEQYF	TGTGCCAGCAGTTTTAGCGGGAGGGGGTACGAGCAGTACTTC
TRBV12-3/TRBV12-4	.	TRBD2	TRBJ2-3	CASSVPGLAGRTDTQYF	TGTGCCAGCAGTGTTCCGGGACTAGCGGGGCGCACAGATACGCAGTATTTT
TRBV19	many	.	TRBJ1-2	CASSVGESSGYTF	TGTGCCAGTAGTGTGGGGGAGAGTTCCGGCTACACCTTC
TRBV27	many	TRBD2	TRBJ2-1	CASSLFPSGSAYEQFF	TGTGCCAGCAGTTTATTTCCTAGCGGGAGTGCGTATGAGCAGTTCTTC
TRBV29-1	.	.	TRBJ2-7	CSIAWTDEQYF	TGCAGCATCGCCTGGACAGACGAGCAGTACTTC
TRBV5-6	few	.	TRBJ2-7	CASSRVGPEQYF	TGTGCCAGCAGCCGTGTGGGTCCCGAGCAGTACTTC
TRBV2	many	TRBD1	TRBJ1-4	CASSDRGLGEKLFF	TGTGCCAGCAGCGACAGGGGGCTGGGCGAAAAACTGTTTTTT
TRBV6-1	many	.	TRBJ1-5	CASSDRTTPQHF	TGTGCCAGCAGTGATAGGACAACGCCCCAGCATTTT
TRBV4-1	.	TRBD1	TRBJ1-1	CASSQGRQGGTEAFF	TGCGCCAGCAGCCAAGGCAGACAGGGAGGAACTGAAGCTTTCTTT
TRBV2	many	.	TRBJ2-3	CASTREIGGTSTDTQYF	TGTGCCAGCACGAGGGAAATTGGCGGAACCAGCACAGATACGCAGTATTTT
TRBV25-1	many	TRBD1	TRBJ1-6	CASAPGQGGRSPLHF	TGTGCCAGCGCCCCGGGACAGGGTGGTCGATCACCCCTCCACTTT
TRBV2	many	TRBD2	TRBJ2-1	CASREAGARNEQFF	TGTGCCAGCAGAGAAGCGGGAGCACGAAATGAGCAGTTCTTC
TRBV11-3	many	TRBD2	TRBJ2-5	CASSWDSGTQETQYF	TGTGCCAGCAGCTGGGATAGCGGGACCCAAGAGACCCAGTACTTC
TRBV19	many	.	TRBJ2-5	CASSIRGETQYF	TGTGCCAGTAGTATTCGAGGGGAGACCCAGTACTTC
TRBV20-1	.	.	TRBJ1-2	CSARQRGDPPHTF	TGCAGTGCTAGGCAACGGGGGGATCCCCCCCACACCTTC
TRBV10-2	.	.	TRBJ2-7	CASSEGQVSSYEQYF	TGCGCCAGCAGTGAGGGGCAGGTCAGCTCCTACGAGCAGTACTTC
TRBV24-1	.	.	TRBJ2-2	CATSDDPGNTGELFF	TGTGCCACCAGTGATGACCCAGGGAACACCGGGGAGCTGTTTTTT
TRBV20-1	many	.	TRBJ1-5	CSARGSNQPQHF	TGCAGTGCTAGGGGTAGCAATCAGCCCCAGCATTTT
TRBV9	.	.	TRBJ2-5	CASSEGFVQGPWAYQETQYF	TGTGCCAGCAGCGAGGGATTCGTACAGGGCCCCTGGGCCTACCAAGAGACCCAGTACTTC
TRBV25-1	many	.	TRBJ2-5	CASSEYFRGGETQYF	TGTGCCAGCAGTGAATATTTCAGGGGGGGAGAGACCCAGTACTTC
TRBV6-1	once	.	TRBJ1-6	CASSLGDGSYNSPLHF	TGTGCCAGCAGTCTTGGGGACGGCTCCTATAATTCACCCCTCCACTTT
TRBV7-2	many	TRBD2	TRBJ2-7	CASSTSGGPYEQYF	TGTGCCAGCAGTACTAGCGGAGGACCCTACGAGCAGTACTTC
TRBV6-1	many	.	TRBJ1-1	CASTLRRQTYAEAFF	TGTGCCAGCACCCTCCGGCGTCAGACTTACGCTGAAGCTTTCTTT
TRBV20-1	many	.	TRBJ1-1	CSAKKGAENTEAFF	TGCAGTGCTAAGAAAGGGGCAGAAAACACTGAAGCTTTCTTT
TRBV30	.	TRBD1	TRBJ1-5	CAWSGGTGLQPQHF	TGTGCCTGGAGTGGTGGGACAGGGCTTCAGCCCCAGCATTTT
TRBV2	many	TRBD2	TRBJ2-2	CASSVTSGWVGSPGELFF	TGTGCCAGCAGCGTCACTAGCGGATGGGTCGGGAGCCCCGGGGAGCTGTTTTTT
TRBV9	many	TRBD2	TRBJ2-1	CASSETGTSGYNEQFF	TGTGCCAGCAGCGAGACCGGGACTAGCGGGTACAATGAGCAGTTCTTC